This TCR beta chain is from a study of lymphopenia after photon versus proton radiotherapy. Overall study findings and caveats: Post-nadir diversity loss with photons came from oligoclonal expansion, particularly CD8+ Temra cells. Better survival with proton therapy was suggested as possible, not demonstrated.

With regard to this clone: The antigen is undetermined.

Measured with immunoSEQ multiplex PCR; TCRdb has only the in-frame clones, and not every one. The sample has 35,000 to 40,000 clones, about 84% seen once; the top ten hold 2.5% to 3.5%. The sample here was peripheral blood, taken from a patient treated with photon-based radiotherapy. This TCR was sampled from a man between 50 and 59 years old with gastric cancer.

The DNA for the CDR3 is TGTGCCAGCAGCTCCGGGACAGCCTATGGCTACACCTTC. Its translation is CASSSGTAYGYTF. This chain joins TRBV7-9 and TRBJ1-2, with TRBD1 matching over 7 bases. V shed 4 bases, J shed 4 bases, and the junction held 3 bases outside the gene matches. The CDR3 has 13 amino acids. Germline loops: CDR1 SEHNR, CDR2 FQNEAQ (reference sequence).